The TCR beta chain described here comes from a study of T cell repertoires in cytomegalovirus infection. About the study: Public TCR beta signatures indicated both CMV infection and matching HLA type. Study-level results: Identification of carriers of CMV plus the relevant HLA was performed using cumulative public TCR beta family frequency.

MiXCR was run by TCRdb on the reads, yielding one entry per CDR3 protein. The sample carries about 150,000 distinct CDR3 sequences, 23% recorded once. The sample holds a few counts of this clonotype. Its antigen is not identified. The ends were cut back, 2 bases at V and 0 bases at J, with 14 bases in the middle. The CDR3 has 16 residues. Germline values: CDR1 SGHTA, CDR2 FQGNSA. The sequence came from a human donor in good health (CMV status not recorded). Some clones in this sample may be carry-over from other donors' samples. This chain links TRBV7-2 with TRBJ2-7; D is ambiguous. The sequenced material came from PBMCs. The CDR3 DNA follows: TGTGCCAGCAGCTTAAGAACGGGTACCAGCTCCTACGAGCAGTACTTC. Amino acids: CASSLRTGTSSYEQYF. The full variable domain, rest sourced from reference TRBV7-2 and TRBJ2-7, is GAGVSQSPSNKVTEKGKDVELRCDPISGHTALYWYRQSLGQGLEFLIYFQGNSAPDKSGLPSDRFSAERTGGSVSTLTIQRTQQEDSAVYLCASSLRTGTSSYEQYFGPGTRLTVT.